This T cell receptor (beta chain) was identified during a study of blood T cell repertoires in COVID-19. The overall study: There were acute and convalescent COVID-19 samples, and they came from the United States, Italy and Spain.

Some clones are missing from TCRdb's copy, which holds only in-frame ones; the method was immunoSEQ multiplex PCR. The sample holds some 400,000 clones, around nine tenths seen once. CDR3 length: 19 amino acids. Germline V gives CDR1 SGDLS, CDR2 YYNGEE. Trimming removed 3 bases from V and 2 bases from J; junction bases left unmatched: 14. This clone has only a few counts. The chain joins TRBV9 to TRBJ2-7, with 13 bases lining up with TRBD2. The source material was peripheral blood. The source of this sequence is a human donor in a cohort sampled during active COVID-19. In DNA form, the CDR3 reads TGTGCCAGCAGCGAGGGGGGTGGGACTAGCGGGAATAACCCCTACGAGCAGTACTTC. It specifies CASSEGGGTSGNNPYEQYF. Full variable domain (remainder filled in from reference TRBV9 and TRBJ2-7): DSGVTQTPKHLITATGQRVTLRCSPRSGDLSVYWYQQSLDQGLQFLIQYYNGEERAKGNILERFSAQQFPDLHSELNLSSLELGDSALYFCASSEGGGTSGNNPYEQYFGPGTRLTVT.